Listed here is a single T cell receptor beta chain. Its antigen is as yet unknown. This specimen belongs to a study of Ad26.COV2.S vaccination and SARS-CoV-2 variants. Study summary: By the intramuscular route, Ad26.COV2.S was given once, or twice 56 days apart. Study outcomes and limitations: Reported post-vaccination CD8+ and CD4+ T cell responses to spike showed substantial breadth.

Stated treatment: around 19 received Ad26.COV2.S at low or high dose, single or two shots; about 5 received placebo; per-sample allocation not given. Day 63 after the first vaccine or placebo injection was the time point for sampling. Profiling relied on immunoSEQ multiplex PCR, and the TCRdb table lists in-frame clones only, not all of them. In the table there are more than 300,000 clones, approximately 86% of which are singletons. The sample consisted of peripheral blood, taken in a trial of Ad26.COV2.S vaccine versus placebo. The receptor was isolated from a person between 18 and 65 years old who received the Ad26.COV2.S COVID-19 vaccine or a placebo.

This chain's CDR3 is CAGTGLGMSQPQHF. The CDR3 coding sequence is TGTGCCGGAACAGGGTTGGGGATGAGTCAGCCCCAGCATTTT. The V call is TRBV9, the J call TRBJ1-5, with D tentatively TRBD1 (6 bases). V was shortened by 10 bases and J by 6 bases, with 20 bases between the two germline ends. CDR1 is SGDLS, CDR2 YYNGEE, per germline. This CDR3 is built from 14 residues.